This T cell receptor (beta chain) was identified during a study of beta chain features in type 1 diabetes. Background on the study: All samples combined gave under 110,000,000 sorted cells for examination.

Comments on this clone: Its antigen is undetermined.

Study results and caveats: Relative to healthy donors, patients appeared to have naive, central memory and Treg TCRB repertoires that were more similar.

Investigators reverse transcribed all isolated RNA, so they sequenced expressed TCRB transcripts. Repertoires were generated with immunoSEQ multiplex PCR, while TCRdb's copy carries only in-frame clones and drops some. The data contain 300,000 to 350,000 clones, around a fifth of them singletons. The receptor was isolated from a woman younger than 30 in good health. The sample comprised naive CD4+ T cells from blood.

This CDR3 is CASSPSLAGDNEQFF. In DNA form, the CDR3 reads TGTGCCAGCTCACCAAGCCTAGCGGGAGACAATGAGCAGTTCTTC. The V and J genes are TRBV18 and TRBJ2-1; 10 bases map to TRBD2. This CDR3 has 15 amino acids. CDR1 KGHSH and CDR2 LQKENI come from the germline V gene. V trimming: 2 bases; J trimming: 5 bases; junction bases outside the gene matches: 3. Supplemented by reference TRBV18 and TRBJ2-1, the full variable domain reads NAGVMQNPRHLVRRRGQEARLRCSPMKGHSHVYWYRQLPEEGLKFMVYLQKENIIDESGMPKERFSAEFPKEGPSILRIQQVVRGDSAAYFCASSPSLAGDNEQFFGPGTRLTVL.